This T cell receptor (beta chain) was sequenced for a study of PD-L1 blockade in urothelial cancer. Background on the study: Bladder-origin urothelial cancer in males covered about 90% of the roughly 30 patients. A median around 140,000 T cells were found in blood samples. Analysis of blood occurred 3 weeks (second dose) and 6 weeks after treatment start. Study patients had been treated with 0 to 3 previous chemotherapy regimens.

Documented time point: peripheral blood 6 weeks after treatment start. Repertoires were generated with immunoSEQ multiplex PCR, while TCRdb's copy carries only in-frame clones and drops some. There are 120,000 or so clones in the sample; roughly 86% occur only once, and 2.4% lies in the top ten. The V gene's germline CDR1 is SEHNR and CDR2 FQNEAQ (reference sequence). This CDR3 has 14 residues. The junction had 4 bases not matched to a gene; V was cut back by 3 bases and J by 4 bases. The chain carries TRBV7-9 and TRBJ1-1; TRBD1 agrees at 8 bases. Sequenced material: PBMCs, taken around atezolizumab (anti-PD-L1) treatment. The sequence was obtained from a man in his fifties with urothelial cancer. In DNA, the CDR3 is TGTGCCAGCAGCTTTCAGGGGGCATCCACTGAAGCTTTCTTT. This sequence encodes CASSFQGASTEAFF.